This is a list of T cell receptor beta chains from one sample in a study of T cell changes during pregnancy in multiple sclerosis. Profiled with immunoSEQ multiplex PCR; TCRdb holds only in-frame clones, not every one. The repertoire holds some 60,000 clones, 90% to 95% seen once, with about 0.85% in the top ten. The material was peripheral blood, obtained before pregnancy. These receptors all come from a female donor with multiple sclerosis, enrolled in a pregnancy study. CDR3s include the opening cysteine and the closing phenylalanine or tryptophan. The D gene is left open where the match is weak. Size tells how often a clone was seen (once, few, many) or the class of an expanded clone, and some rows leave it out.

D,size,V,length,J,DNA,CDR3
.,.,TRBV9,14,TRBJ2-3,TGTGCCAGCAGCGTAGCTCGGGTGTCAGATACGCAGTATTTT,CASSVARVSDTQYF
TRBD2,.,TRBV20-1,11,TRBJ2-1,TGCAGTGCTAGTAGCGGGGGGGGGAATTTCTTC,CSASSGGGNFF
TRBD1,.,TRBV4-1,16,TRBJ2-7,TGCGCCAGCAGCCCACTCAATATGGACAGGACCTACGAGCAGTACTTC,CASSPLNMDRTYEQYF
.,.,TRBV25-1,14,TRBJ1-1,TGTGCCAGCAGTGTAGGGCAGGGGAACACTGAAGCTTTCTTT,CASSVGQGNTEAFF
TRBD1,.,TRBV6-1,18,TRBJ1-6,TGTGCCAGCAGTGCAACCAACCCGACAGGGGGGGTGGTTCGGACCCTCCACTTT,CASSATNPTGGVVRTLHF
.,.,TRBV9,17,TRBJ2-6,TGTGCCACCAGCGAGGGGCGGGGAGTGGCTGGGGCCAACGTCCTGACTTTC,CATSEGRGVAGANVLTF
TRBD1,once,TRBV9,15,TRBJ1-5,TGTGCCAGCAGCGCCTCAGGGGGGAACAATCAGCCCCAGCATTTT,CASSASGGNNQPQHF
.,.,TRBV6-5,14,TRBJ2-7,TGTGCCAGCAGTTACAACAGGAGATCCTACGAGCAGTACTTC,CASSYNRRSYEQYF
TRBD1,once,TRBV19,15,TRBJ1-2,TGTGCCACCCGGGACAGGGGGCGGACTAACTATGGCTACACCTTC,CATRDRGRTNYGYTF
.,.,TRBV10-3,12,TRBJ2-3,TGTGCCATCAGTGGTGACGGGGATACGCAGTATTTT,CAISGDGDTQYF
.,.,TRBV7-8,12,TRBJ2-3,TGTGCCAGCAGCCGTACTACAGATACGCAGTATTTT,CASSRTTDTQYF
.,.,TRBV7-9,14,TRBJ1-1,TGTGCCAGCAGCTTGGTTGGCTTGAACACTGAAGCTTTCTTT,CASSLVGLNTEAFF
.,.,TRBV11-2,15,TRBJ2-5,TGTGCCAGCAGCTCTTGGGGGGGGGCTTCTGAGACCCAGTACTTC,CASSSWGGASETQYF
.,.,TRBV29-1,12,TRBJ1-1,TGCAGCGTTGAACACGGGAACACTGAAGCTTTCTTT,CSVEHGNTEAFF
.,.,TRBV12-2,16,TRBJ1-6,TGTGCAAGTCGCTTAGCTCCGGGACAAGAAGATTCACCCCTCCACTTT,CASRLAPGQEDSPLHF
.,.,TRBV9,16,TRBJ1-2,TGTGCCAGCAGCGTAGGGGGTCATTTAGGGGTATTTGGCTACACCTTC,CASSVGGHLGVFGYTF
.,.,TRBV19,15,TRBJ1-2,TGTGCCAGTACCTATAGCCCGGAGAATTTTTATGGCTACACCTTC,CASTYSPENFYGYTF
.,few,TRBV9,13,TRBJ1-1,TGTGCCAGCAGCGTCGTCCGGGACACTGAAGCTTTCTTT,CASSVVRDTEAFF
.,once,TRBV10-3,14,TRBJ2-5,TGTGCCATCAGTGAGGCCCGGGTCGGGGAGACCCAGTACTTC,CAISEARVGETQYF
.,.,TRBV7-3,14,TRBJ1-5,TGTGCCAGCAGCTTAGAGGGCAGCAATCAGCCCCAGCATTTT,CASSLEGSNQPQHF
.,.,TRBV29-1,12,TRBJ1-2,TGCAGCACCGGTTGGGACTCCTATGGCTACACCTTC,CSTGWDSYGYTF
TRBD1,.,TRBV6-4,14,TRBJ2-3,TGTGCCAGCAGTAGCACAGGGGGCACAGATACGCAGTATTTT,CASSSTGGTDTQYF
.,.,TRBV25-1,15,TRBJ2-7,TGTGCCAGCAGTGAATCTAACGATTCTAGAAATTATCAGTACTTC,CASSESNDSRNYQYF
.,.,TRBV29-1,12,TRBJ1-2,TGCAGCGTCACTACACGTTACTCTGGCTACACCTTC,CSVTTRYSGYTF
.,few,TRBV30,14,TRBJ1-1,TGTGCCTGGAGTGTGGGCAACGGTCTGGCTGAAGCTTTCTTT,CAWSVGNGLAEAFF
TRBD1,.,TRBV30,11,TRBJ2-7,TGTGCCTGGTATGACAGGGACGAGCAGTACTTC,CAWYDRDEQYF
.,.,TRBV9,15,TRBJ2-6,TGTGCCAGCAGCCCGGAGGGGTCTGGGGCCAACGTCCTGACTTTC,CASSPEGSGANVLTF
.,once,TRBV19,13,TRBJ1-2,TGTGCCAGTAGTATAACAGGGTCTTATGGCTACACCTTC,CASSITGSYGYTF
TRBD1,.,TRBV4-2,17,TRBJ2-7,TGTGCCAGCAGCCAAGACGGGAGCGGGACAGGGGGCTCCGAGCAGTACTTC,CASSQDGSGTGGSEQYF
TRBD1,few,TRBV7-8,15,TRBJ1-6,TGTGCCAGCAGCTCCCGACAGGGGGCGGATTCACCCCTCCACTTT,CASSSRQGADSPLHF
TRBD2,.,TRBV10-3,14,TRBJ2-1,TGTGCCAGCAGGACTAGCGGGGGGGCGAATGAGCAGTTCTTC,CASRTSGGANEQFF
.,.,TRBV30,15,TRBJ1-2,TGTGCCTGGAGTCTACTTCTGAGGCCGGGGTATGGCTACACCTTC,CAWSLLLRPGYGYTF
.,.,TRBV14,14,TRBJ2-7,TGTGCCAGCAGCCAAACTTCAGGGGCCGACGAGCAGTACTTC,CASSQTSGADEQYF
TRBD1,few,TRBV19,15,TRBJ1-6,TGTGCCAGTAGGGACAGGGGGAAGTCGAATTCACCCCTCCACTTT,CASRDRGKSNSPLHF
.,.,TRBV6-1,14,TRBJ2-7,TGTGCCAGCAGTGAAGGACGGGGTGGCAACGAGCAGTACTTC,CASSEGRGGNEQYF
TRBD2,.,TRBV7-2,17,TRBJ2-3,TGTGCCAGCAGCAAGACTAGCGGGGTCCCTGGAGCAGATACGCAGTATTTT,CASSKTSGVPGADTQYF
.,.,TRBV4-2,17,TRBJ2-4,TGTGCCAGCAGCCAAGATAAACGGGAACAGGGCTCGAACATTCAGTACTTC,CASSQDKREQGSNIQYF
.,once,TRBV5-1,16,TRBJ2-7,TGCGCCAGCAGGACAGAGTTTTCCCCCGGCTCCTACGAGCAGTACTTC,CASRTEFSPGSYEQYF
TRBD1,.,TRBV11-3,14,TRBJ2-2,TGTGCCAGCAGCCCCGGCAGGGGGACCGGGGAGCTGTTTTTT,CASSPGRGTGELFF
.,.,TRBV6-5,15,TRBJ1-6,TGTGCCAGCAGTTATACCCCTAACAGAAATTCACCCCTCCACTTT,CASSYTPNRNSPLHF
TRBD1,.,TRBV29-1,14,TRBJ2-7,TGCAGCGTTCTCGACAGGGGTAAAGCCTACGAGCAGTACTTC,CSVLDRGKAYEQYF
TRBD1,.,TRBV7-2,14,TRBJ1-1,TGTGCCAGCAGCCCTGACAGGGGTCTCACTGAAGCTTTCTTT,CASSPDRGLTEAFF
TRBD1,.,TRBV30,14,TRBJ1-4,TGTGCCTGGGGGACAGGGGGAACTAATGAAAAACTGTTTTTT,CAWGTGGTNEKLFF
TRBD1,.,TRBV9,17,TRBJ2-1,TGTGCCAGCAGCGCCCATGGTGGGCAGGGGGCTTTCGATGAGCAGTTCTTC,CASSAHGGQGAFDEQFF
.,few,TRBV7-9,13,TRBJ1-1,TGTGCCAGCAGCTTGACAGTGAGCACTGAAGCTTTCTTT,CASSLTVSTEAFF
.,.,TRBV5-4,13,TRBJ2-1,TGTGCCAGCAGCTTGTACGGGCGGGATGAGCAGTTCTTC,CASSLYGRDEQFF
.,.,TRBV7-6,14,TRBJ2-2,TGTGCCAGCAGCACCGAGACAGTCACCGGGGAGCTGTTTTTT,CASSTETVTGELFF
.,once,TRBV5-1,16,TRBJ1-6,TGCGCCAGCAGCCAATCGGCCGGGACTCCCTTTTCACCCCTCCACTTT,CASSQSAGTPFSPLHF
TRBD2,.,TRBV29-1,12,TRBJ2-3,TGCAGCGTCTGGGGACTAGCGGGGGTTCTTTGGTTT,CSVWGLAGVLWF
.,.,TRBV27,13,TRBJ1-4,TGTGCCAGCAGTCCCCACGTGGCTGAAAAACTGTTTTTT,CASSPHVAEKLFF
TRBD1,.,TRBV2,18,TRBJ2-6,TGTGCCAGCAGAGCGTGGGGACAGCTGCTGGCTGGGGCCAACGTCCTGACTTTC,CASRAWGQLLAGANVLTF
TRBD1,once,TRBV27,13,TRBJ2-7,TGTGCCAGCAGCCGGGACAGTTCCTACGAGCAGTACTTC,CASSRDSSYEQYF
TRBD2,.,TRBV5-1,14,TRBJ2-1,TGCGCCAGCAGCGTTAGCGGGGGGAACAATGAGCAGTTCTTC,CASSVSGGNNEQFF